The 13 T cell receptor beta chains presented below share a single source sample, sequenced in a study of graft-versus-host responses after intestinal transplantation (dated by TCRdb to the early 2020s). Library creation used the immunoSEQ multiplex PCR assay. Here the immuneACCESS table is served through TCRdb, limited to in-frame sequences with V and J called. Missing clones are a known gap in these copies; in checked studies unresolved V genes cover under half, and the rest lacks a known reason. This sample lists about 77,000 clones; over 80% were detected once. Roughly 0.66% of the sample rests with the top ten. The sample in question was PBMCs, obtained 98 days after intestinal transplantation. These receptors were collected from a human patient who received an intestinal transplant, so some T cells may come from the graft donor.

This rearrangement joins TRBV30 to TRBJ2-3; TRBD1 matches 9 bases. J was trimmed by 1 base and V by 0 bases; bases with no gene match: 5. The CDR3 loop spans 16 amino acids. The germline gives CDR1 GTSNPN, CDR2 SVGIG (reference sequence). DNA of the CDR3: TGTGCCTGGAGTGTCCTCCGGGACAGGGGCACAGATACGCAGTATTTT. Its protein is CAWSVLRDRGTDTQYF. Combining the CDR3 with reference TRBV30 and TRBJ2-3 gives the whole variable domain SQTIHQWPATLVQPVGSPLSLECTVEGTSNPNLYWYRQAAGRGLQLLFYSVGIGQISSEVPQNLSASRPQDRQFILSSKKLLLSDSGFYLCAWSVLRDRGTDTQYFGPGTRLTVL.

The J gene is TRBJ2-3, the V gene TRBV6-1; D possibly corresponds to TRBD1 (6 bases). The CDR3 runs to 12 residues. Germline V gene data show CDR1 as MNHNS and CDR2 as SASEGT. The V end lost 2 bases, the J end lost 6 bases, and 6 bases lay between the germline ends. Here the CDR3 DNA reads TGTGCCAGCAGTGAACAGGGGGATACGCAGTATTTT. It translates to CASSEQGDTQYF.

The chain has TRBV6-1 and TRBJ2-2, with TRBD2 matching 9 bases. In germline, CDR1 is MNHNS, CDR2 SASEGT. V was pared by 6 bases and J by 6 bases, with 5 bases of the junction left unmatched. The CDR3 has 14 residues. In DNA, the CDR3 is TGTGCCAGCAGCCCACTAGCGGGTTCCGGGGAGCTGTTTTTT. It yields the protein CASSPLAGSGELFF.

The gene calls are TRBV7-9 and TRBJ2-3; D is undetermined. CDR1 and CDR2 from the germline V gene are SEHNR and FQNEAQ (reference sequence). The CDR3 contains 15 residues. V was clipped by 0 bases and J by 2 bases, with 9 bases between them. The CDR3 loop is CASSLAVTATDTQYF. CDR3 bases: TGTGCCAGCAGCTTAGCGGTTACAGCCACAGATACGCAGTATTTT.

This clone was seen just once. This rearrangement joins TRBV9 to TRBJ1-5; TRBD1 agrees at 8 bases. CDR3 length: 15 amino acids. Germline trimming cut 2 bases from V and 3 bases from J; bases unmatched to any gene: 4. Germline CDR1 SGDLS, CDR2 YYNGEE. CDR3 amino acids: CASSVETGVNQPQHF. As DNA, the CDR3 is TGTGCCAGCAGCGTTGAGACAGGGGTCAATCAGCCCCAGCATTTT.

V usage is TRBV2 and J usage is TRBJ2-7; 9 bases are a match to TRBD1. The CDR3 contains 16 residues. In germline, CDR1 is SNHLY, CDR2 FYNNEI. With 3 bases clipped from V and 3 bases from J, the junction kept 9 bases outside the gene matches. The CDR3 is CASSDTRDRAYYEQYF. In DNA form, the CDR3 reads TGTGCCAGCAGTGATACCCGGGACAGGGCCTACTACGAGCAGTACTTC.

V usage is TRBV12-5 and J usage is TRBJ2-2, with a possible D match to TRBD1 (6 bases). CDR3 length: 18 residues. Trimming cost V 2 bases and J 6 bases, with 22 bases left between them. Germline V gene lookup returns CDR1 LGHNT and CDR2 FRNRAP. The CDR3 coding sequence is TGTGCTAGTGGTTTGATTCCTCCGTGGTGGGGGCGGGCCGGGGAGCTGTTTTTT. Its translation is CASGLIPPWWGRAGELFF.

The chain joins TRBV19 to TRBJ2-5; 8 nucleotides align to TRBD1. The J call may be incorrect, as the DNA end agrees better with TRBJ2-7. Germline lookup yields CDR1 LNHDA and CDR2 SQIVND (reference sequence). The CDR3 is made up of 14 amino acids. The CDR3 bases are TGTGCCACTAGCTCCGGGACAGGCTTTTACGAGCAGTACTTC. This gives the protein CATSSGTGFYEQYF.

V is TRBV7-3 and J is TRBJ2-3; 10 bases match TRBD1. With V trimmed by 4 bases and J by 2 bases, 3 bases remained unmatched. This CDR3 spans 15 amino acids. CDR1 and CDR2 (germline): SGHTA, FQGTGA. CDR3: CASSSGTGDTDTQYF. CDR3 sequence (DNA): TGTGCCAGCAGCTCCGGGACAGGGGACACAGATACGCAGTATTTT.

The CDR3 loop is CATSRDQGYGETQYF. In DNA, the CDR3 is TGTGCCACCAGCAGAGATCAGGGGTATGGAGAGACCCAGTACTTC. This chain joins TRBV15 and TRBJ2-5; tentatively, D is TRBD1 (6 bases). The CDR3 consists of 15 residues. Germline V gives CDR1 LNHNV, CDR2 YYDKDF (reference sequence). V gave up 0 bases and J gave up 4 bases, with 12 bases separating them. Combining the CDR3 with reference TRBV15 and TRBJ2-5 gives the whole variable domain DAMVIQNPRYQVTQFGKPVTLSCSQTLNHNVMYWYQQKSSQAPKLLFHYYDKDFNNEADTPDNFQSRRPNTSFCFLDIRSPGLGDTAMYLCATSRDQGYGETQYFGPGTRLLVL.

The rearrangement links TRBV27 to TRBJ2-7, with 9 bases that match TRBD1. Germline values: CDR1 MNHEY, CDR2 SMNVEV (reference sequence). The V gene end was trimmed by 3 bases and the J gene end by 3 bases; junction bases not matched to a gene: 15. The CDR3 consists of 18 residues. In DNA form, the CDR3 reads TGTGCCAGCAGTTTGACCTATCCGGGACAGGGAGAACTCTACGAGCAGTACTTC. This gives the protein CASSLTYPGQGELYEQYF.

The V gene is TRBV5-1, the J gene TRBJ2-7; a weak D match, TRBD2 (6 bases). The V gene's germline CDR1 is SGHRS and CDR2 YFSETQ. The V end lost 2 bases, the J end lost 0 bases, and 21 bases lay between the germline ends. The CDR3 loop spans 18 amino acids. CDR3 in DNA: TGCGCCAGCAGCTTCAGGCCCACGGAGCGGGTGAGCTCCTACGAGCAGTACTTC. Its protein product is CASSFRPTERVSSYEQYF. Variable domain in full (rest from reference TRBV5-1 and TRBJ2-7): KAGVTQTPRYLIKTRGQQVTLSCSPISGHRSVSWYQQTPGQGLQFLFEYFSETQRNKGNFPGRFSGRQFSNSRSEMNVSTLELGDSALYLCASSFRPTERVSSYEQYFGPGTRLTVT.

This clone was counted a single time. This chain links TRBV11-2 with TRBJ2-2; no clear D. In germline, CDR1 is SGHAT, CDR2 FQNNGV. CDR3 size: 11 residues. V dropped 5 bases and J dropped 6 bases, with 4 bases sitting between them. CDR3 coding DNA: TGTGCCAGCAGCAGAGCCGGGGAGCTGTTTTTT. This translates into CASSRAGELFF.